Below are 15 T cell receptor beta chains sequenced from a single sample in a study of T cells in Graves' hyperthyroidism and ophthalmopathy. Amplification yielded TCR beta CDR3 regions, with RNA transcripts as the source. The primer set for the first-round RT-PCR of the TCR CDR3 was HTBI. One entry per CDR3 protein results from TCRdb running MiXCR on the multiplex PCR reads. The sample records 350,000 or so distinct CDR3 sequences, about 18% being singletons. The sequencing sample was made of blood. The source of these receptors is a woman aged 25 to 39 with Graves' hyperthyroidism that later progressed to Graves' ophthalmopathy.

This clonotype was seen many times. The gene calls are TRBV10-3 and TRBJ2-3; TRBD2 is a possible D gene (5 bases). CDR3 size: 13 residues. Trimming pared 4 bases from V and 1 base from J, leaving 6 bases between. CDR1 is ENHRY and CDR2 is SYGVKD in the germline V gene. CDR3 sequence: CAISGRGTDTQYF. The CDR3 DNA sequence: TGTGCCATCAGTGGGCGGGGCACAGATACGCAGTATTTT.

V is TRBV9 and J is TRBJ1-4, with 7 bases that match TRBD1. CDR3 length: 15 amino acids. Germline values: CDR1 SGDLS, CDR2 YYNGEE. Trimming cost V 4 bases and J 7 bases; bases outside gene matches: 10. CDR3 protein: CASSLGDRVGEKLFF. CDR3 DNA: TGTGCCAGCAGCCTCGGCGACAGGGTGGGTGAAAAACTGTTTTTT. The full variable domain, its missing parts supplied by reference TRBV9 and TRBJ1-4, is DSGVTQTPKHLITATGQRVTLRCSPRSGDLSVYWYQQSLDQGLQFLIQYYNGEERAKGNILERFSAQQFPDLHSELNLSSLELGDSALYFCASSLGDRVGEKLFFGSGTQLSVL.

This clonotype was detected ten times or more. The chain carries TRBV29-1 and TRBJ1-1; D is unclear. The CDR3 consists of 13 residues. V lost 7 bases to trimming and J lost 7 bases, with 19 bases between them. CDR1 SQVTM and CDR2 ANQGSEA come from the germline V gene. The CDR3 is CSERTEDSFEAFF. In DNA, the CDR3 is TGCAGCGAACGGACGGAGGATAGTTTTGAAGCTTTCTTT.

In its sample, this clonotype was seen a few times. J is TRBJ2-2 and V is TRBV16; no clear D gene. V lost 1 base and J lost 0, with 9 bases in between. Germline-derived CDR1 and CDR2 are KGHSY and FQNENV. The CDR3 covers 16 residues. CDR3 sequence: CASSQLGQTNTGELFF. CDR3 DNA: TGTGCCAGCAGCCAATTAGGGCAGACGAACACCGGGGAGCTGTTTTTT.

This clonotype was picked up many times. In DNA, the CDR3 is TGTGCCAGTAGTATCCCGGAGAACAATCAGCCCCAGCATTTT. The encoded protein is CASSIPENNQPQHF. This chain connects TRBV19 to TRBJ1-5; D uncertain. The CDR3 runs to 14 residues. Germline lookup yields CDR1 LNHDA and CDR2 SQIVND (reference sequence). The germline V and J ends were trimmed by 3 bases and 3 bases, with 9 bases remaining between them.

This clonotype was detected ten times or more. This chain uses TRBV5-1 with TRBJ2-7; D is unclear. The CDR3 extends over 16 amino acids. The germline V and J ends were trimmed by 0 bases and 0 bases, with 13 bases remaining between them. Germline values: CDR1 SGHRS, CDR2 YFSETQ. For the CDR3, the DNA is TGCGCCAGCAGCTTGGGGCCAGAGTACGCCTCCTACGAGCAGTACTTC. Its protein product is CASSLGPEYASYEQYF.

This clonotype came up a few times. This chain uses TRBV11-2 with TRBJ2-5, with 12 bases identical to TRBD1. The V and J ends lost 5 bases and 6 bases, in that order; junction bases with no gene match: 16. The CDR3 length is 18 residues. Per germline, CDR1 SGHAT and CDR2 FQNNGV. The CDR3 sequence is CASSHYLGTGGYKKTQYF. DNA of the CDR3: TGTGCCAGCAGCCATTACCTCGGGACAGGGGGCTATAAGAAGACCCAGTACTTC.

This clonotype occurred a few times. This chain joins TRBV4-1 and TRBJ2-6; D call uncertain. The V gene lost 0 bases and the J gene lost 0 bases, with 6 bases spanning the gap. CDR1 and CDR2 (germline): MGHRA, YSYEKL. There are 16 residues in the CDR3. Here the CDR3 reads CASSQESSSGANVLTF. The CDR3, as DNA: TGCGCCAGCAGCCAAGAATCCAGCTCTGGGGCCAACGTCCTGACTTTC.

The J gene is TRBJ2-7, the V gene TRBV10-3; 9 nucleotides align to TRBD1. Germline V lookup: CDR1 ENHRY, CDR2 SYGVKD. J gave up 1 base and V 6 bases, and 4 bases lay outside the gene matches. The CDR3 is 14 residues long. The CDR3 sequence: CAISSGTGSYEQYF. CDR3 nucleotides: TGTGCCATCAGCTCCGGGACAGGGTCCTACGAGCAGTACTTC.

This clonotype was found many times. The chain recombines TRBV12-3 or TRBV12-4 with TRBJ1-5; D call uncertain. V lost 0 bases, J lost 3 bases, and 12 bases lay in between. The CDR3 totals 16 residues. The CDR3 loop reads CASSLALGGFNQPQHF. The CDR3 coding sequence is TGTGCCAGCAGTTTAGCGCTCGGAGGTTTCAATCAGCCCCAGCATTTT.

This clonotype was picked up many times. The gene calls are TRBV6-1 and TRBJ1-4, with D maybe TRBD1 (6 bases). The CDR3 consists of 15 residues. Looked up from germline, CDR1 is MNHNS and CDR2 is SASEGT. V was clipped by 0 bases and J by 8 bases, with 13 bases between them. CDR3 sequence: CASSEADGGGEKLFF. CDR3 coding DNA: TGTGCCAGCAGTGAAGCTGACGGGGGCGGCGAAAAACTGTTTTTT.

This clonotype was recorded many times. J is TRBJ2-3 and V is TRBV20-1; 8 nucleotides line up with TRBD2. The CDR3 covers 16 residues. The junction had 7 bases not matched to a gene; V was cut back by 1 base and J by 1 base. Germline V CDR1 and CDR2: DFQATT, SNEGSKA (reference sequence). The CDR3 sequence: CSARVRLAGRTDTQYF. In DNA, the CDR3 is TGCAGTGCTAGAGTACGCCTAGCGGGCCGCACAGATACGCAGTATTTT.

This clonotype has at least ten counts. A read error may account for a junction end that differs from germline. V is TRBV7-6 and J is TRBJ2-7; 9 nucleotides agree with TRBD2. Germline V gene data show CDR1 as SGHVS and CDR2 as FNYEAQ. CDR3 length: 14 residues. Written as DNA, the CDR3 is TGTGCCAGCAGCTCCGGGACTAGCTCCCACGAGCAGTACTTC. This gives the protein CASSSGTSSHEQYF.

The rearrangement joins TRBV5-5 to TRBJ1-2, with 7 bases identical to TRBD1. This CDR3 has 14 amino acids. Germline-derived CDR1 and CDR2 are SGHKS and YYEKEE (reference sequence). J gave up 2 bases and V 2 bases, and 3 bases lay outside the gene matches. The CDR3, as DNA: TGTGCCAGCAGCTTTTCAGGGGGGAACTATGGCTACACCTTC. This translates into CASSFSGGNYGYTF. The full variable domain, with the rest looked up from reference TRBV5-5 and TRBJ1-2, is DAGVTQSPTHLIKTRGQQVTLRCSPISGHKSVSWYQQVLGQGPQFIFQYYEKEERGRGNFPDRFSARQFPNYSSELNVNALLLGDSALYLCASSFSGGNYGYTFGSGTRLTVV.

In this sample, this clonotype turned up many times. V and J are TRBV2 and TRBJ2-7; D possibly corresponds to TRBD1 (6 bases). V lost 7 bases and J 4 bases, leaving 11 bases between the germline ends. There are 12 residues in the CDR3. CDR1 is SNHLY, CDR2 FYNNEI, per germline. CDR3 in amino acids: CASITTGYEQYF. The CDR3 region has the DNA TGTGCCAGCATAACGACAGGTTACGAGCAGTACTTC.